Reported below is one T cell receptor (beta chain). This entry is derived from a study of blood T cell repertoires in COVID-19. In the study's own analysis: For nucleated cells, counts were estimated from reference gene primer amplification. Generated by immunoSEQ multiplex PCR, the TCRdb table keeps only in-frame clones and is missing some. The DNA gave D and trimming, while V, J and clone size come from that table. The table shows some 350,000 clones, with roughly 89% occurring only once. V gave up 4 bases and J gave up 1 base, with 7 bases separating them. There are 13 residues in the CDR3. The V and J genes are TRBV12-3 or TRBV12-4 and TRBJ1-1; TRBD1 is a possible D gene (6 bases). Input material: peripheral blood. This receptor was taken from a woman younger than 30 who had recovered from COVID-19. The chain's CDR3 is CASSYRENTEAFF. The CDR3 nucleotides read TGTGCCAGCAGTTACAGGGAGAACACTGAAGCTTTCTTT.